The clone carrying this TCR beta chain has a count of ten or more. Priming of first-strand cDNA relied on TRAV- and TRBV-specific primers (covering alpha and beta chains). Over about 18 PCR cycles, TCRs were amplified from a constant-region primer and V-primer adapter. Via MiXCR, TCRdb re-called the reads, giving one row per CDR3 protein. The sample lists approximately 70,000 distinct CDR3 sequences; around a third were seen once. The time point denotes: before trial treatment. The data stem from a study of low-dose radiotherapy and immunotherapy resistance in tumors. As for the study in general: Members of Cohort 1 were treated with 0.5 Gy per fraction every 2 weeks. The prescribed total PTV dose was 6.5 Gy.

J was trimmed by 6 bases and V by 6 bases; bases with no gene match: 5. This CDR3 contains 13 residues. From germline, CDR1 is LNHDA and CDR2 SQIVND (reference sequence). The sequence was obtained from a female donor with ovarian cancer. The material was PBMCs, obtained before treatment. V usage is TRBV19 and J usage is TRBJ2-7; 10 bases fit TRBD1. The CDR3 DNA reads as TGTGCCAGTAGACGGGACAGGGGCGGCGAGCAGTACTTC. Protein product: CASRRDRGGEQYF.